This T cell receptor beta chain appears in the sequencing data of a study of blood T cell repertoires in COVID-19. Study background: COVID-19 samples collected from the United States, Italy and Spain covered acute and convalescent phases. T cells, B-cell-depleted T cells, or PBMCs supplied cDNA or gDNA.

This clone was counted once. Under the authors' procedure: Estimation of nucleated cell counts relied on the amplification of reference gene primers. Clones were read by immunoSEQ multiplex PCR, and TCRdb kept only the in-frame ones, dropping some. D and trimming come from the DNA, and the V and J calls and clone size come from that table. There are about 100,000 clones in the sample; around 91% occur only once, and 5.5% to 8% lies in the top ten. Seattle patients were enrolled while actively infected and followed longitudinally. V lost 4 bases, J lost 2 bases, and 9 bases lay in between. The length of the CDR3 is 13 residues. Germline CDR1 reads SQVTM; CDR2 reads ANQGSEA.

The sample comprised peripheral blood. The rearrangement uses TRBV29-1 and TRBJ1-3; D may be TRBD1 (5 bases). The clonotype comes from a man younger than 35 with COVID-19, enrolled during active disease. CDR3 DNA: TGCAGCGTTGCTGGGGCGACTGGAAACACCATATATTTT. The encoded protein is CSVAGATGNTIYF.